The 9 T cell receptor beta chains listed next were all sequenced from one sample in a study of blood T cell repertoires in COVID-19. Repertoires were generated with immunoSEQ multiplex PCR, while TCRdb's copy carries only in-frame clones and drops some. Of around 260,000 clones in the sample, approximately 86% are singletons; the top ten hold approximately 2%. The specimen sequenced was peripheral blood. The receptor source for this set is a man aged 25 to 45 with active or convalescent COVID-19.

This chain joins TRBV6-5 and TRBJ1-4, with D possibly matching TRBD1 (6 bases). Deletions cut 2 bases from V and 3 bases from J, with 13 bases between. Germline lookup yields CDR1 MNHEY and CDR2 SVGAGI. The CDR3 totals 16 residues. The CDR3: CASSYNPPGANEKLFF. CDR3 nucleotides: TGTGCCAGCAGTTACAATCCCCCAGGGGCTAATGAAAAACTGTTTTTT.

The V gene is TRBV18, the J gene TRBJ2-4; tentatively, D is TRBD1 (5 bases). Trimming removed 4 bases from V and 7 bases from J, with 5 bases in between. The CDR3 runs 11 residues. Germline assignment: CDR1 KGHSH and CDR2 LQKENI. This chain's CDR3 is CASSQGNIQYF. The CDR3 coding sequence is TGTGCCAGCTCACAGGGGAACATTCAGTACTTC.

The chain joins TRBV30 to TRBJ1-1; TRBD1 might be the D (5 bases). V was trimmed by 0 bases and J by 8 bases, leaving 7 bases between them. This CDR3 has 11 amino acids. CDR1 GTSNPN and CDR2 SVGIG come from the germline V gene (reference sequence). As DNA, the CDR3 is TGTGCCTGGAGTGTCCGACAGGAAGCTTTCTTT. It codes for CAWSVRQEAFF.

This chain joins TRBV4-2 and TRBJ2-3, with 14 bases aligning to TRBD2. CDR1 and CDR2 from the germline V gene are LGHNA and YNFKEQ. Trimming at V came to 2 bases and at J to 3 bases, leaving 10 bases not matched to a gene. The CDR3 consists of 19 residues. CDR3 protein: CASSQRLAGGKLGTDTQYF. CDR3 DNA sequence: TGTGCCAGCAGCCAAAGACTAGCGGGGGGGAAGTTGGGAACAGATACGCAGTATTTT.

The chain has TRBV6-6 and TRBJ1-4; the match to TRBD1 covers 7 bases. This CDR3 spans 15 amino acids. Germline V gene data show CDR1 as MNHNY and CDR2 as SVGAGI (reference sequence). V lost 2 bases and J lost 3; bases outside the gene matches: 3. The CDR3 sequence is CASSYTGDANEKLFF. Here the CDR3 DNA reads TGTGCCAGCAGTTACACAGGGGATGCTAATGAAAAACTGTTTTTT.

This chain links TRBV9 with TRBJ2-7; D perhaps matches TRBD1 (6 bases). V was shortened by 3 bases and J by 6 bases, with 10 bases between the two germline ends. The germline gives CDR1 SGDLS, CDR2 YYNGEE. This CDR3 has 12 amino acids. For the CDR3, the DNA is TGTGCCAGCAGCGCACAGGGAAGCGAGCAGTACTTC. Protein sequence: CASSAQGSEQYF.

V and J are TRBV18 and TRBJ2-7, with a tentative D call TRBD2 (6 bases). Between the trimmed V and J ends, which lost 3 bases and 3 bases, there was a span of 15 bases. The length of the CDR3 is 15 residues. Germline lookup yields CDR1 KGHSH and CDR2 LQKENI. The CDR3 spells CASSPETRVYYEQYF. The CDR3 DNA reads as TGTGCCAGCTCACCTGAGACTAGAGTCTACTACGAGCAGTACTTC. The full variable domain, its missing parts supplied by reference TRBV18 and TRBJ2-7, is NAGVMQNPRHLVRRRGQEARLRCSPMKGHSHVYWYRQLPEEGLKFMVYLQKENIIDESGMPKERFSAEFPKEGPSILRIQQVVRGDSAAYFCASSPETRVYYEQYFGPGTRLTVT.

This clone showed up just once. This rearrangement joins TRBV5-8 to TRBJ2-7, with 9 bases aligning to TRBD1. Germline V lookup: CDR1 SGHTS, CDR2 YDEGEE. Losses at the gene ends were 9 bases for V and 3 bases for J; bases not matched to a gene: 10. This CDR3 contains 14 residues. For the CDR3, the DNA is TGTGCCACCCCAGGGTGGACAGGGGACTACGAGCAGTACTTC. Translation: CATPGWTGDYEQYF.

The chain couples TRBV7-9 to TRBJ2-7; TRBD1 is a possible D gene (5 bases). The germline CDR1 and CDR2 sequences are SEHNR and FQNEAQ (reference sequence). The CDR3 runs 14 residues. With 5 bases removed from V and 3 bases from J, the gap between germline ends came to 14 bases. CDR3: CASSKTVALYEQYF. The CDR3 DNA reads TGTGCCAGCAGCAAGACAGTCGCACTCTACGAGCAGTACTTC.